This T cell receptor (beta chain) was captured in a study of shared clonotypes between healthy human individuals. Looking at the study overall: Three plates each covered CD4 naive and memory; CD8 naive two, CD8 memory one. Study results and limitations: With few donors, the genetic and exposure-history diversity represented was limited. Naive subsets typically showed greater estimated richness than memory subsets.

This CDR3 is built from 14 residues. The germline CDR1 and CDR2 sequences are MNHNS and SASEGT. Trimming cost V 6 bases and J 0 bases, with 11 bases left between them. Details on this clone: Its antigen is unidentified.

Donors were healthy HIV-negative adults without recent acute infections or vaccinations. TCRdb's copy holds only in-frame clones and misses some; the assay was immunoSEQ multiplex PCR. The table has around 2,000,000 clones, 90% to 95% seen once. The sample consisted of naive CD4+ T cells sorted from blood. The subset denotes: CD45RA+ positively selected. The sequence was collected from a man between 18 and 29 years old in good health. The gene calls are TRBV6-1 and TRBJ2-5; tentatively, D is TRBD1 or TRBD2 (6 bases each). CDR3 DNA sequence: TGTGCCAGCAGAGGGGGGTGGTACCAAGAGACCCAGTACTTC. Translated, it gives CASRGGWYQETQYF.